One sample yielded the 20 T cell receptor beta chains listed below, sequenced in a study of blood T cell repertoires in COVID-19. TCRdb keeps only in-frame clones here, not all; method: immunoSEQ multiplex PCR. The sample has under 200,000 clones; about 85% are singletons. Specimen: peripheral blood. The receptors originated from an elderly woman with acute or convalescent COVID-19.

In DNA form, the CDR3 reads TGTGCCAGCAGTTACGTGGCAGGGTTACAGCCCCAGCATTTT. Translating it yields CASSYVAGLQPQHF. V usage is TRBV6-5 and J usage is TRBJ1-5; D is possibly TRBD1 (5 bases). Germline CDR1 and CDR2: MNHEY and SVGAGI. CDR3 length equals 14 residues. The V end was cut by 2 bases, the J end by 7 bases, with 12 bases between.

The chain combines TRBV4-1 with TRBJ2-1, with unresolved D. CDR1 is MGHRA and CDR2 is YSYEKL in the germline V gene. CDR3 length equals 15 residues. Trimming cost V 3 bases and J 4 bases, with 13 bases left between them. The CDR3 spells CASSQAWYGYNEQFF. CDR3 nucleotides: TGCGCCAGCAGCCAGGCATGGTACGGGTACAATGAGCAGTTCTTC.

This clone showed up just a few times. At one of its ends the junction is not consistent with the germline gene, which may arise from a read error. The V gene is TRBV6-6, the J gene TRBJ1-1; D is possibly TRBD1 (5 bases). The CDR3 has 15 amino acids. Germline CDR1 and CDR2: MNHNY and SVGAGI (reference sequence). In DNA, the CDR3 is TGTGCCAGCATCAAAACAGGTTACGAGAACTCTGAAGCTTTCTTT. Translated: CASIKTGYENSEAFF.

The rearrangement uses TRBV6-5 and TRBJ1-2; tentatively, D is TRBD1 (6 bases). The germline V gene has CDR1 MNHEY and CDR2 SVGAGI. The CDR3 extends over 13 amino acids. V gave up 8 bases and J gave up 2 bases, with 12 bases separating them. The CDR3 sequence is CASYRTANYGYTF. The CDR3 DNA reads as TGTGCCAGCTACAGGACAGCCAACTATGGCTACACCTTC.

This chain uses TRBV19 with TRBJ1-1; 9 bases match TRBD1. Germline V gene data show CDR1 as LNHDA and CDR2 as SQIVND (reference sequence). Trimming took 6 bases from V and 3 from J; bases not matched to a gene: 2. The CDR3 loop spans 13 amino acids. The CDR3, as DNA: TGTGCCAGTAGCACAGGGGGCTACACTGAAGCTTTCTTT. Translation: CASSTGGYTEAFF. Based on the CDR3 plus reference TRBV19 and TRBJ1-1, the full variable domain is DGGITQSPKYLFRKEGQNVTLSCEQNLNHDAMYWYRQDPGQGLRLIYYSQIVNDFQKGDIAEGYSVSREKKESFPLTVTSAQKNPTAFYLCASSTGGYTEAFFGQGTRLTVV.

This clone came up once. This chain joins TRBV19 and TRBJ2-7; tentatively, D is TRBD1 (6 bases). Between the trimmed V and J ends, which lost 5 bases and 3 bases, there was a span of 11 bases. The CDR3 runs 13 residues. The germline V gene encodes CDR1 LNHDA and CDR2 SQIVND (reference sequence). The CDR3 sequence: CASSRTERYEQYF. The CDR3 DNA reads TGTGCCAGTAGTCGGACAGAACGCTACGAGCAGTACTTC.

The chain couples TRBV7-9 to TRBJ1-1; D unresolved. The CDR3 runs 15 residues. Per the germline V gene, CDR1 is SEHNR and CDR2 is FQNEAQ (reference sequence). Trimming removed 0 bases at V and 6 bases at J, with 14 bases between. In DNA form, the CDR3 reads TGTGCCAGCAGCTTAGCGGCGGGAGGATCTCCTGAAGCTTTCTTT. This sequence encodes CASSLAAGGSPEAFF.

The gene calls are TRBV15 and TRBJ1-2, with a possible D match to TRBD1 (5 bases). Deletions cut 0 bases from V and 0 bases from J, with 8 bases between. Germline V CDR1 and CDR2: LNHNV, YYDKDF (reference sequence). The CDR3 totals 15 residues. The CDR3 loop is CATSRDLTANYGYTF. In DNA, the CDR3 is TGTGCCACCAGCAGAGATCTGACAGCTAACTATGGCTACACCTTC.

The chain recombines TRBV19 with TRBJ1-6; 8 bases align to TRBD1. The junction had 7 bases not matched to a gene; V was cut back by 10 bases and J by 8 bases. CDR1 is LNHDA, CDR2 SQIVND, per germline (reference sequence). This CDR3 has 13 residues. CDR3 amino acids: CATSETGDSPLHF. The CDR3 bases are TGTGCCACCTCGGAGACAGGGGATTCACCCCTCCACTTT.

This rearrangement joins TRBV4-3 to TRBJ1-1; a weak D match, TRBD1 (6 bases). This CDR3 region has 17 residues. Germline CDR1 is LGHNA and CDR2 is YSLEER. V was trimmed by 0 bases and J by 4 bases, leaving 18 bases between them. The CDR3 spells CASSQDRGGTWGTEAFF. CDR3 DNA: TGCGCCAGCAGCCAAGATAGAGGGGGTACTTGGGGCACTGAAGCTTTCTTT.

The chain combines TRBV9 with TRBJ2-3; possibly TRBD1 for D (5 bases). V lost 0 bases and J 7 bases, leaving 15 bases between the germline ends. Per the germline V gene, CDR1 is SGDLS and CDR2 is YYNGEE. The CDR3 sequence is 15 residues long. The CDR3 region has the DNA TGTGCCAGCAGCGTAGAAGGGGCCGGAGCATATACGCAGTATTTT. Residues: CASSVEGAGAYTQYF.

J is TRBJ2-2 and V is TRBV7-9; possibly TRBD1 for D (6 bases). Trimming took 5 bases from V and 5 from J, leaving 12 bases between them. This CDR3 has 14 residues. Germline values: CDR1 SEHNR, CDR2 FQNEAQ (reference sequence). CDR3 region: CASSPFRGTGELFF. In DNA form, the CDR3 reads TGTGCCAGCAGCCCCTTCAGGGGTACCGGGGAGCTGTTTTTT.

This clone was observed a few times. The rearrangement joins TRBV7-9 to TRBJ1-2, with 9 bases matching TRBD1. V shed 3 bases, J shed 8 bases, and the junction held 1 base outside the gene matches. The CDR3 has 12 residues. In germline, CDR1 is SEHNR, CDR2 FQNEAQ (reference sequence). The CDR3 spells CASSLTGGGYTF. In nucleotides, the CDR3 is TGTGCCAGCAGCTTGACAGGGGGAGGCTACACCTTC.

The gene calls are TRBV5-4 and TRBJ2-6; D is perhaps TRBD1 (5 bases). Germline assignment: CDR1 SGHNT and CDR2 YYREEE (reference sequence). Trimming pared 1 base from V and 4 bases from J, leaving 6 bases between. The CDR3 runs 14 residues. CDR3 region: CASSLTGGANVLTF. CDR3 DNA sequence: TGTGCCAGCAGCTTGACAGGAGGGGCCAACGTCCTGACTTTC.

This clone was counted ten times or more. The J gene is TRBJ2-7, the V gene TRBV9; 9 nucleotides agree with TRBD2. The CDR3 is 15 amino acids. V lost 4 bases, J lost 4 bases, and 9 bases stayed unmatched. From germline, CDR1 is SGDLS and CDR2 YYNGEE. The CDR3 region is CASSPDSGSGYEQYF. The CDR3 bases are TGTGCCAGCAGCCCAGATAGCGGGAGTGGGTACGAGCAGTACTTC.

V and J are TRBV7-2 and TRBJ1-5; the D is unclear. Germline CDR1 reads SGHTA; CDR2 reads FQGNSA. This CDR3 region has 13 residues. The germline V and J ends were trimmed by 3 bases and 5 bases, with 8 bases remaining between them. The CDR3, as DNA: TGTGCCAGCAGCTTCGTAGTAGATCAGCCCCAGCATTTT. This gives the protein CASSFVVDQPQHF.

The chain links TRBV27 to TRBJ2-3, with 12 bases matching TRBD2. Trimming at V came to 4 bases and at J to 4 bases, leaving 9 bases not matched to a gene. The length of the CDR3 is 17 residues. The germline gives CDR1 MNHEY, CDR2 SMNVEV (reference sequence). Written as DNA, the CDR3 is TGTGCCAGCAGTTCCAACAGACTAGCGGGAGATCCAGATACGCAGTATTTT. The encoded protein is CASSSNRLAGDPDTQYF.

The gene calls are TRBV27 and TRBJ1-5, with D perhaps TRBD1 (5 bases). CDR1 MNHEY and CDR2 SMNVEV come from the germline V gene (reference sequence). The CDR3 spans 14 residues. V was clipped by 6 bases and J by 5 bases, with 14 bases between them. CDR3 bases: TGTGCCAGCAGCCCGTGGGAGGGGTATCAGCCCCAGCATTTT. Its translation is CASSPWEGYQPQHF.

This chain joins TRBV20-1 and TRBJ1-2; D not certain. Germline V CDR1 and CDR2: DFQATT, SNEGSKA (reference sequence). CDR3 size: 11 residues. Deletions cut 3 bases from V and 2 bases from J, with 4 bases between. CDR3 sequence: CSARRNYGYTF. In nucleotides, the CDR3 is TGCAGTGCTAGGCGGAACTATGGCTACACCTTC.

The chain has TRBV14 and TRBJ1-5; TRBD1 matches at 8 bases. Germline V lookup: CDR1 SGHDN, CDR2 FVKESK. The CDR3 is 22 amino acids. V lost 3 bases and J lost 0; bases outside the gene matches: 22. The CDR3 protein is CASSHLQRRDRWIGYSNQPQHF. CDR3 nucleotide sequence: TGTGCCAGCAGCCATCTACAGCGGCGGGACAGGTGGATAGGCTATAGCAATCAGCCCCAGCATTTT.